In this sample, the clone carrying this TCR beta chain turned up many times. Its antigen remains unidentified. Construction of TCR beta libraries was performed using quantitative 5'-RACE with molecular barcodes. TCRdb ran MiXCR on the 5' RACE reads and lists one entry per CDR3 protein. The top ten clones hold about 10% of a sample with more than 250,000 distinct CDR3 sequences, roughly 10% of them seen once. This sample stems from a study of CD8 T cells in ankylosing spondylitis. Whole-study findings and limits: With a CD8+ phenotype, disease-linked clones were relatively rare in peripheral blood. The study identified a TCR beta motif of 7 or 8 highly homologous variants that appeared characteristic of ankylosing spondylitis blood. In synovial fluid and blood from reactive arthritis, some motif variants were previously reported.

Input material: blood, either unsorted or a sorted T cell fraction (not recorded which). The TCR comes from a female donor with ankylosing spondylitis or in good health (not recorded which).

The CDR3 loop reads CSAQEVGGHTEAFF. DNA for the CDR3: TGCAGTGCTCAAGAGGTCGGTGGACACACTGAAGCTTTCTTT. The V call is TRBV20-1, the J call TRBJ1-1; D not certain. Germline assignment: CDR1 DFQATT and CDR2 SNEGSKA (reference sequence). Trimming removed 5 bases from V and 3 bases from J, with 16 bases in between. CDR3 length: 14 amino acids.